This T cell receptor (beta chain) was identified during a study of T cell repertoires in cytomegalovirus infection. Study context: Used in the study were CMV epitopes, some recently identified and HLA-C-restricted, others well-studied and HLA-B-restricted. Both a matching HLA type and CMV infection were indicated by public TCR beta signatures. Whole-study results and caveats: Frequencies of public TCR beta families were cumulated, and this identified carriers of CMV plus the relevant HLA.

Germline V gene data show CDR1 as MGHRA and CDR2 as YSYEKL. Trimming removed 4 bases from V and 10 bases from J; junction bases left unmatched: 3. The CDR3 is made up of 13 amino acids. TCRdb independently ran MiXCR on the reads; one entry per CDR3 protein. The sample holds some 310,000 distinct CDR3 sequences, 20% to 25% seen once. As regards this clonotype: The antigen is unknown.

The rearrangement uses TRBV4-1 and TRBJ2-1, with TRBD2 matching over 11 bases. Source: cultured PBMCs, taken from culture after CMV antigen stimulation. The receptor comes from a human donor in good health (CMV status not recorded). Some clones in this sample may be carry-over from other donors' samples. The CDR3 nucleotides are TGCGCCAGCAGCCTTAGACTAGCGGGGGAGCAGTTCTTC. It yields the protein CASSLRLAGEQFF.